The 18 T cell receptor beta chains presented below share a single source sample, sequenced in a study of neurological immune-mediated disorders. TCRdb called the 5' RACE reads again in MiXCR, with one record for every CDR3 protein. Among approximately 70,000 distinct CDR3 sequences listed, about 4% were seen once. The sample comprised PBMCs. Source of these receptors: a young man with multiple sclerosis.

Many counts were recorded for this clonotype. Here the CDR3 reads CASSFPGRSGYTF. The DNA of the CDR3 is TGTGCCAGCAGTTTCCCGGGGCGGTCTGGCTACACCTTC. The chain joins TRBV12-3 or TRBV12-4 to TRBJ1-2; D is perhaps TRBD1 (5 bases). The CDR3 extends over 13 amino acids. Trimming took 3 bases from V and 7 from J, leaving 12 bases between them.

This clonotype was counted at least ten times. The chain has TRBV5-1 and TRBJ2-2; D unclear. Trimming pared 2 bases from V and 0 bases from J, leaving 5 bases between. CDR1 is SGHRS, CDR2 YFSETQ, per germline. The CDR3 consists of 14 residues. CDR3 nucleotide sequence: TGCGCCAGCAGCTTACGGGCGAACACCGGGGAGCTGTTTTTT. Amino acid sequence: CASSLRANTGELFF.

Many counts were recorded for this clonotype. The chain couples TRBV11-2 to TRBJ2-7; the D is unclear. Germline values: CDR1 SGHAT, CDR2 FQNNGV. CDR3 length: 13 amino acids. Between the trimmed V and J ends, which lost 5 bases and 4 bases, there was a span of 12 bases. The CDR3 spells CASSLSGEYEQYF. The CDR3 region has the DNA TGTGCCAGCAGCCTCTCTGGTGAATACGAGCAGTACTTC.

In this sample, this clonotype turned up many times. The chain has TRBV29-1 and TRBJ2-1; the D gene is possibly TRBD1 (6 bases). Trimming took 6 bases from V and 2 from J, leaving 8 bases between them. Germline-derived CDR1 and CDR2 are SQVTM and ANQGSEA. CDR3 length: 12 amino acids. In DNA form, the CDR3 reads TGCAGCGTGACAGGAACCTACAATGAGCAGTTCTTC. Its protein is CSVTGTYNEQFF.

The chain uses TRBV7-9 and TRBJ2-7; 9 bases are shared with TRBD2. The CDR3 extends over 16 amino acids. Trimming at V came to 0 bases and at J to 1 base, leaving 4 bases not matched to a gene. Germline V gene data show CDR1 as SEHNR and CDR2 as FQNEAQ (reference sequence). CDR3 coding DNA: TGTGCCAGCAGCTTAGCCTCTAGCGGGGTTTCCTACGAGCAGTACTTC. It codes for CASSLASSGVSYEQYF.

This chain joins TRBV7-2 and TRBJ2-3; D call uncertain. The CDR3 is made up of 12 amino acids. Deletions cut 4 bases from V and 6 bases from J, with 8 bases between. Germline loops: CDR1 SGHTA, CDR2 FQGNSA. In DNA form, the CDR3 reads TGTGCCAGCAGCTCTCAAACCGATACGCAGTATTTT. This translates into CASSSQTDTQYF.

The rearrangement uses TRBV5-1 and TRBJ2-3; 8 positions agree with TRBD1. The germline CDR1 and CDR2 sequences are SGHRS and YFSETQ. The ends lost 3 bases at V and 4 bases at J; junction bases unmatched: 4. The length of the CDR3 is 14 residues. The chain's CDR3 is CASSWTGSPDTQYF. The DNA of the CDR3 is TGCGCCAGCAGCTGGACAGGGTCGCCAGATACGCAGTATTTT.

This clonotype was picked up many times. V and J are TRBV7-2 and TRBJ1-5, with D unresolved. The germline CDR1 and CDR2 sequences are SGHTA and FQGNSA. Trimming pared 5 bases from V and 6 bases from J, leaving 8 bases between. The length of the CDR3 is 12 residues. Here the CDR3 reads CASSRGGQPQHF. The CDR3 region has the DNA TGTGCCAGCAGCCGAGGTGGTCAGCCCCAGCATTTT.

There are many counts of this clonotype. V usage is TRBV20-1 and J usage is TRBJ2-1; D gene ambiguous. The germline V gene encodes CDR1 DFQATT and CDR2 SNEGSKA (reference sequence). The CDR3 has 15 residues. Trimming pared 1 base from V and 7 bases from J, leaving 17 bases between. CDR3 DNA: TGCAGTGCTAGAGGTGAGCCCTTCACCGCGAATGAGCAGTTCTTC. Amino acids: CSARGEPFTANEQFF.

At least ten counts were recorded for this clonotype. At one end the junction does not follow the germline gene, possibly because of a read error. This chain joins TRBV6-5 and TRBJ1-5; TRBD1 matches 7 bases. Germline loops: CDR1 MNHEY, CDR2 SVGAGI. The CDR3 loop spans 15 amino acids. The CDR3 spells CASRKGAFSNQPQNF. As DNA, the CDR3 is TGTGCCAGCAGGAAGGGGGCATTTAGCAATCAGCCCCAGAATTTT.

This clonotype has at least ten counts. The J gene is TRBJ2-5, the V gene TRBV5-1; the match to TRBD1 covers 7 bases. Trimming at V came to 4 bases and at J to 1 base, leaving 4 bases not matched to a gene. Germline CDR1 is SGHRS and CDR2 is YFSETQ. This CDR3 region has 14 residues. Here the CDR3 DNA reads TGCGCCAGCAGCGAGACAGGGTCCCAAGAGACCCAGTACTTC. This gives the protein CASSETGSQETQYF.

This clonotype was counted ten times or more. The chain links TRBV5-5 to TRBJ1-2, with D possibly matching TRBD1 (5 bases). Trimming shortened V by 0 bases and J by 4 bases, and 10 bases separated the two germline ends. The CDR3 extends over 14 amino acids. Germline CDR1 SGHKS, CDR2 YYEKEE (reference sequence). The CDR3 is CASSLGQTGYGYTF. CDR3 nucleotide sequence: TGTGCCAGCAGCTTGGGACAGACCGGCTATGGCTACACCTTC.

This clonotype occurred many times. This chain joins TRBV12-3 or TRBV12-4 and TRBJ2-5; 7 nucleotides match TRBD2. The CDR3 is 17 amino acids. The V and J ends lost 1 base and 4 bases, in that order; junction bases with no gene match: 12. The CDR3 DNA reads as TGTGCCAGCAGTTTAGGACTTGGGGGGGGTTCCGCAGAGACCCAGTACTTC. Translating gives CASSLGLGGGSAETQYF.

The table lists this clonotype with many counts. The rearrangement links TRBV12-3 or TRBV12-4 to TRBJ1-6; 11 positions agree with TRBD1. V trimming: 5 bases; J trimming: 13 bases; junction bases outside the gene matches: 10. The CDR3 extends over 15 amino acids. CDR3 nucleotide sequence: TGTGCCAGCAGTCGGAGCGGGACAGGGGGTGCTCCCCTCCACTTT. Translated, it gives CASSRSGTGGAPLHF.

This clonotype was found many times. The chain joins TRBV9 to TRBJ1-1; the D gene is possibly TRBD1 (5 bases). The V gene lost 3 bases and the J gene lost 5 bases, with 11 bases spanning the gap. Germline values: CDR1 SGDLS, CDR2 YYNGEE. The CDR3 is made up of 13 amino acids. The CDR3 reads CASSANRGTEAFF. The CDR3 coding sequence is TGTGCCAGCAGCGCTAATCGGGGGACTGAAGCTTTCTTT.

This clonotype was seen at least ten times. The rearrangement joins TRBV5-1 to TRBJ1-1; a possible D gene is TRBD1 (6 bases). The V gene lost 4 bases and the J gene lost 4 bases, with 11 bases spanning the gap. From germline, CDR1 is SGHRS and CDR2 YFSETQ. The CDR3 runs to 13 residues. The CDR3 region is CASSTQGSTEAFF. CDR3 nucleotides: TGCGCCAGCAGCACCCAGGGGAGCACTGAAGCTTTCTTT.

This clonotype was seen repeatedly, ten times or more. The J gene is TRBJ2-5, the V gene TRBV7-8; perhaps TRBD2 as D (6 bases). The CDR3 loop spans 12 amino acids. V was pared by 5 bases and J by 4 bases, with 8 bases between. The germline V gene encodes CDR1 SGHVS and CDR2 FQNEAQ. The CDR3 sequence is CASSRGTETQYF. The DNA for the CDR3 is TGTGCCAGCAGCCGGGGGACAGAGACCCAGTACTTC.

This clonotype was observed at least ten times. The V call is TRBV6-2 or TRBV6-3, the J call TRBJ1-2; possibly TRBD1 for D (5 bases). CDR1 is MNHEY and CDR2 is SVGEGT in the germline V gene. V was cut by 6 bases and J by 1 base, with 21 bases left in between. CDR3 length: 17 residues. CDR3: CASRKHGTERVNYGYTF. The CDR3 nucleotides read TGTGCCAGCAGAAAACACGGGACGGAGCGAGTTAACTATGGCTACACCTTC.